This T cell receptor beta chain emerged from a study of CD8 T cells in ankylosing spondylitis. The CDR3 sequence is 15 residues long. The germline V and J ends were trimmed by 8 bases and 4 bases, with 18 bases remaining between them. CDR1 and CDR2 from the germline V gene are ENHRY and SYGVKD. TCRdb reprocessed the 5' RACE reads with MiXCR, giving one entry per CDR3 protein. The sample shows about 400,000 distinct CDR3 sequences, approximately 20% of them seen only once. Broader study findings: In reactive arthritis synovial fluid and blood, some motif variants had been reported before. Apparently characteristic of ankylosing spondylitis blood was a TCR beta motif (about 8 highly homologous variants).

This clonotype was seen many times. The antigen is unknown. V usage is TRBV10-3 and J usage is TRBJ1-5; D may be TRBD1 (5 bases). The TCR originated in a male donor with ankylosing spondylitis. Sequencing used blood, either unsorted or a sorted T cell fraction (not recorded which). The CDR3, as DNA: TGTGCCATCGGCCAGGGTCCCACCCTTAATCAGCCCCAGCATTTT. As protein: CAIGQGPTLNQPQHF.